These 5 T cell receptor beta chains were sequenced from one sample in a study of blood T cells in healthy people across ages (dated by TCRdb to between 2014 and 2016). The protocol used for the library was 5' RACE. The sample was run on an Illumina HiSeq 2500. A second about 7 to 12 cycle PCR used a sample-barcoded 5' primer and a J-beta primer mix. The raw public data were reprocessed by TCRdb itself: fastp quality trimming at Q25, MiXCR clonotype calling, in-frame beta chains only. Every distinct CDR3 protein forms one entry, paired with its most common genes and DNA. This sample comprises about 500,000 distinct CDR3 sequences, nearly 25% of them detected only once. Together, the top ten hold approximately 8.7% of the sample. This sample was also put to use in a study of T cells of mothers and their children.

Sequencing was done on a sample of blood. All receptors derive from a boy aged 10-17 years in good health.

V is TRBV5-1 and J is TRBJ2-7; D not resolved. V was cut by 4 bases and J by 4 bases, with 9 bases left in between. This CDR3 region has 12 residues. CDR1 and CDR2 from the germline V gene are SGHRS and YFSETQ. CDR3 loop: CASSGNLYEQYF. CDR3 DNA: TGCGCCAGCAGCGGGAATTTGTACGAGCAGTACTTC.

The gene calls are TRBV5-4 and TRBJ2-3, with D hard to call. The CDR3 is 16 amino acids. Trimming cost V 0 bases and J 0 bases, with 11 bases left between them. Germline CDR1 and CDR2: SGHNT and YYREEE (reference sequence). CDR3 loop: CASSLGSGRSTDTQYF. The CDR3 region has the DNA TGTGCCAGCAGCTTGGGTTCGGGTCGTAGCACAGATACGCAGTATTTT.

This chain connects TRBV24-1 to TRBJ2-1; 7 bases are shared with TRBD2. Germline CDR1 and CDR2: KGHDR and SFDVKD. Losses at the gene ends were 3 bases for V and 7 bases for J; bases not matched to a gene: 5. This CDR3 region has 14 residues. CDR3 bases: TGTGCCACCAGTGATCGGACTAGTGGGAATGAGCAGTTCTTC. Encoded protein: CATSDRTSGNEQFF.

This clonotype was observed once. The CDR3 region has the DNA TGTGCCAGTAGTATCCTCTTCTCATCCAAACTGTTTTTT. It encodes CASSILFSSKLFF. The chain combines TRBV19 with TRBJ1-4; D gene uncertain. Deletions cut 3 bases from V and 11 bases from J, with 13 bases between. The CDR3 length is 13 residues. Germline V CDR1 and CDR2: LNHDA, SQIVND (reference sequence). Full variable domain (outside the CDR3, taken from reference TRBV19 and TRBJ1-4): DGGITQSPKYLFRKEGQNVTLSCEQNLNHDAMYWYRQDPGQGLRLIYYSQIVNDFQKGDIAEGYSVSREKKESFPLTVTSAQKNPTAFYLCASSILFSSKLFFGSGTQLSVL.

The chain carries TRBV20-1 and TRBJ2-6; the match to TRBD1 covers 7 bases. CDR3 length equals 15 residues. The germline gives CDR1 DFQATT, CDR2 SNEGSKA (reference sequence). V trimming: 6 bases; J trimming: 0 bases; junction bases outside the gene matches: 5. CDR3 coding DNA: TGCAGTGCCCAGGGGGATAACTCTGGGGCCAACGTCCTGACTTTC. Encoded protein: CSAQGDNSGANVLTF.